The clone carrying this T cell receptor beta chain was seen more than once but under ten times. Other DNA sequences in the sample encode the same CDR3. The assay was immunoSEQ multiplex PCR, and TCRdb's table has in-frame clones only and misses some. The sample lists a few hundred thousand clones, about nine tenths occurring once. Per germline, CDR1 ENHRY and CDR2 SYGVKD. The length of the CDR3 is 14 residues. Trimming took 6 bases from V and 3 from J; bases not matched to a gene: 5. The data derive from a study of blood T cell repertoires in COVID-19. The chain uses TRBV10-3 and TRBJ1-1; 9 bases match TRBD1. The TCR originated in a woman between 18 and 30 years old who had recovered from COVID-19. The specimen was PBMCs or T cells enriched from blood (not recorded which). The CDR3 DNA is TGTGCCATCAGCGGACAGGGGTGGGACACTGAAGCTTTCTTT. Translation gives CAISGQGWDTEAFF.